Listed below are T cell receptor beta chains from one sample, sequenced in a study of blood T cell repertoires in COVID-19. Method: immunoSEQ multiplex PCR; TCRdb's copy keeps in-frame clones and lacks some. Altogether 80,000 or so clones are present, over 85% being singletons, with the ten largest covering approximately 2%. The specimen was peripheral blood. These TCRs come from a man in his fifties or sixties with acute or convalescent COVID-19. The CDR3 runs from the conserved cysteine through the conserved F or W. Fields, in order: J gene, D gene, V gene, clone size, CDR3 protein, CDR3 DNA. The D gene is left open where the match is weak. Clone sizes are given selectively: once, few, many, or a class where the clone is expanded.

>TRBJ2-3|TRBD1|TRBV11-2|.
CASRDRVFPVTDTQYF
TGTGCCAGCAGGGACAGGGTGTTCCCAGTCACAGATACGCAGTATTTT
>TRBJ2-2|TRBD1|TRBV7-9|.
CASSLRTGADTGELFF
TGTGCCAGCAGCTTACGGACAGGGGCGGACACCGGGGAGCTGTTTTTT
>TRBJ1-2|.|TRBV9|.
CASSHVGGEPEGYGYTF
TGTGCCAGCAGCCACGTCGGGGGGGAACCCGAAGGATATGGCTACACCTTC
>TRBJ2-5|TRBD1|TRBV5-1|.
CASSSAGQGRETQYF
TGCGCCAGCAGCTCGGCAGGACAGGGTAGAGAGACCCAGTACTTC
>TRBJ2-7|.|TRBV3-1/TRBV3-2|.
CASSQEFRLDESSYEQYF
TGTGCCAGCAGCCAAGAATTTCGACTAGACGAGAGCTCCTACGAGCAGTACTTC
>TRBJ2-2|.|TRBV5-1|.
CASSLGGTGELFF
TGCGCCAGCAGCCTAGGGGGCACCGGGGAGCTGTTTTTT
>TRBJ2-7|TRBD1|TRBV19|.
CASSTPGQRNEQYF
TGTGCCAGTAGTACTCCGGGACAGAGAAACGAGCAGTACTTC
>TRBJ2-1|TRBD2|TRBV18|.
CASSPRRLALSSYNEQFF
TGTGCCAGCTCACCACGTCGACTAGCTTTGAGCTCCTACAATGAGCAGTTCTTC
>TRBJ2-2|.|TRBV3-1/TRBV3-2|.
CASSQERRELFF
TGTGCCAGCAGCCAAGAGAGGAGGGAGCTGTTTTTT
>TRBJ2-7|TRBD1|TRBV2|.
CASTLQGAWQYF
TGTGCCAGCACCTTACAGGGGGCTTGGCAGTACTTC
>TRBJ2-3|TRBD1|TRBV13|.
CASSARTGEWDTQYF
TGTGCCAGCAGCGCACGGACAGGGGAGTGGGATACGCAGTATTTT
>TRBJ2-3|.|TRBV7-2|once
CASSLNGLGGFTDTQYF
TGTGCCAGCAGCTTAAACGGCTTGGGGGGATTCACAGATACGCAGTATTTT
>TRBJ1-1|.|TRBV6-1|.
CASSEMMALNTEAFF
TGTGCCAGCAGTGAAATGATGGCTCTGAACACTGAAGCTTTCTTT
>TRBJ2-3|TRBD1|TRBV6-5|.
CASSRGDRGTDTQYF
TGTGCCAGCAGTCGGGGGGACAGGGGTACAGATACGCAGTATTTT
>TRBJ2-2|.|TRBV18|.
CASSEISGGRNTGELFF
TGTGCCAGCTCGGAAATTAGCGGAGGAAGGAACACCGGGGAGCTGTTTTTT
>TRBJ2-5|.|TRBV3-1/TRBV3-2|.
CASSRDTQYF
TGTGCCAGCTCCAGGGATACCCAGTACTTC
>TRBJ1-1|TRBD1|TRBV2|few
CASSEPGQGAKAMNTEAFF
TGTGCCAGCAGTGAACCAGGACAGGGGGCGAAGGCGATGAACACTGAAGCTTTCTTT
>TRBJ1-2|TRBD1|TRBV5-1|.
CASSLGPSTGQGADGYTF
TGCGCCAGCAGCTTGGGGCCCTCGACAGGACAGGGGGCTGATGGCTACACCTTC
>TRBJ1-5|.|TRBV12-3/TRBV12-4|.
CASSFQSNQPQHF
TGTGCCAGCAGTTTTCAGAGCAATCAGCCCCAGCATTTT
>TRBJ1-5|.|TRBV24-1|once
CATHRSQPQHF
TGTGCCACCCACAGGTCCCAGCCCCAGCATTTT
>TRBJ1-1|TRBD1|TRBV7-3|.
CASSQTGDTEAFF
TGTGCCAGCAGCCAAACAGGGGACACTGAAGCTTTCTTT
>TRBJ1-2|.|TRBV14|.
CASSQGFGGSYGYTF
TGTGCCAGCAGCCAAGGATTTGGGGGCTCCTATGGCTACACCTTC
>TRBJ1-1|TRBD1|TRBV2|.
CARQQGKNTEAFF
TGTGCCAGACAACAGGGGAAGAACACTGAAGCTTTCTTT
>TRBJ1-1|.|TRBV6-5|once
CASSLLRQGGTEAFF
TGTGCCAGCAGCCTCCTCCGACAAGGAGGGACTGAAGCTTTCTTT
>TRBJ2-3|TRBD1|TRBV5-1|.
CASSLGTGAGTDTQYF
TGCGCCAGCAGCTTAGGGACAGGGGCGGGTACAGATACGCAGTATTTT
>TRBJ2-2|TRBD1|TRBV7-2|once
CASSLATGSGELFF
TGTGCCAGCAGCTTAGCGACAGGGTCGGGGGAGCTGTTTTTT
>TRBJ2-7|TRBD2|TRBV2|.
CASRSVHGTGGYEQYF
TGTGCCAGCAGGTCAGTTCACGGGACCGGGGGGTACGAGCAGTACTTC
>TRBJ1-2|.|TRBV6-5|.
CASSDGQANYGYTF
TGTGCCAGCAGCGATGGACAAGCAAACTATGGCTACACCTTC
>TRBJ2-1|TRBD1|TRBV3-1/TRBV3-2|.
CASSQASRQGARTPYNEQFF
TGTGCCAGCAGCCAGGCCTCGAGACAGGGGGCGAGGACTCCCTACAATGAGCAGTTCTTC
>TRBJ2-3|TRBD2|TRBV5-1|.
CASSLAGASTDTQYF
TGCGCCAGCAGCTTAGCGGGAGCAAGCACAGATACGCAGTATTTT
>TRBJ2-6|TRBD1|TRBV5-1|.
CASSFTGGVPGANVLTF
TGCGCCAGCAGCTTCACAGGGGGCGTTCCAGGGGCCAACGTCCTGACTTTC
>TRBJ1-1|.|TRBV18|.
CASSPRTDIMNTEAFF
TGTGCCAGCTCACCCCGGACGGACATTATGAACACTGAAGCTTTCTTT
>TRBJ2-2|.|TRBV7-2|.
CASSLSRPGLNGELFF
TGTGCCAGCAGCTTATCCCGCCCCGGTCTGAACGGGGAGCTGTTTTTT
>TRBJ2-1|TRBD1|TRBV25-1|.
CASSPGQGRDEQFF
TGTGCCAGCTCCCCGGGACAGGGGCGGGATGAGCAGTTCTTC
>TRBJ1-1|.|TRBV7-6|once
CASSLYGGTEAFF
TGTGCCAGCAGCTTATACGGGGGCACTGAAGCTTTCTTT
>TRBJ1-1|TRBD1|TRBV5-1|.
CASTPGQGGRYTEAFF
TGCGCCAGCACCCCGGGACAGGGGGGACGTTACACTGAAGCTTTCTTT
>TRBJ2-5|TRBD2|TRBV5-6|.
CASSLIKGEGLRETQYF
TGTGCCAGCAGCTTGATTAAAGGGGAGGGCCTCCGAGAGACCCAGTACTTC
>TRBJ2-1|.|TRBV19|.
CASSMSVALEQFF
TGTGCCAGTAGTATGTCGGTAGCTCTTGAGCAGTTCTTC
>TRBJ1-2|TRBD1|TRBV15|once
CATSRGLTGEDGYTF
TGTGCCACCAGCAGAGGCCTGACAGGGGAGGATGGCTACACCTTC
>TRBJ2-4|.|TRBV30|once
CAWIGPGDGTKNIQYF
TGTGCCTGGATAGGGCCAGGGGACGGAACCAAAAACATTCAGTACTTC
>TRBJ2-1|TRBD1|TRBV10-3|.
CAISGQGDNEQFF
TGTGCCATCAGTGGCCAGGGGGACAATGAGCAGTTCTTC
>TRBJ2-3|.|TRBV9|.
CASSVVGRGIRDTQYF
TGTGCCAGCAGCGTAGTTGGTAGAGGGATCCGGGATACGCAGTATTTT
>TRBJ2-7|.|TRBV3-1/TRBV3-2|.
CASRGSHSYEQYF
TGTGCCTCAAGGGGTTCCCACTCCTACGAGCAGTACTTC
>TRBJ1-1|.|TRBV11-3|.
CASSPNAQANTEAFF
TGTGCCAGCAGCCCTAACGCGCAGGCTAACACTGAAGCTTTCTTT
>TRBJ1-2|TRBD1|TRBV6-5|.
CASSSGGVYGYTF
TGTGCCAGCAGTTCAGGGGGAGTCTATGGCTACACCTTC
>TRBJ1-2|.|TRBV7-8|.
CASSLMLSYDGYTF
TGTGCCAGCAGCTTAATGTTGAGCTACGATGGCTACACCTTC